This TCR beta chain is drawn from a study of blood T cell repertoires in COVID-19. TCRdb's copy holds only in-frame clones and misses some; the assay was immunoSEQ multiplex PCR. The sample records approximately 250,000 clones, over 80% being singletons. V shed 3 bases and J 10 bases; nucleotides not matched to a gene: 14. Germline CDR1 is MDHEN and CDR2 is SYDVKM. The CDR3 length is 17 residues. This chain connects TRBV28 to TRBJ1-6; 8 bases agree with TRBD1. The TCR was taken from a woman aged 60 to 75 with active or convalescent COVID-19. The sample consisted of peripheral blood. As DNA, the CDR3 is TGTGCCAGCAGTTTCGTGGGGACAGGCAGGGAAAGCTCACCCCTCCACTTT. Translation gives CASSFVGTGRESSPLHF.